Below are 24 T cell receptor beta chains sequenced from a single sample in a study of blood T cell repertoires in COVID-19 (dated by TCRdb to 2020 to 2022). Library method: the immunoSEQ multiplex PCR assay. Entries here come from immuneACCESS through TCRdb and include only in-frame sequences with V and J called. Some clones fail to appear in such tables; in the studies checked, an unresolved V gene covers under half of the shortfall, and the cause of the remainder is unknown. This sample has roughly 180,000 clones in its table, and roughly 82% of those were observed once. 11% of the sample is taken by the ten largest. Specimen: PBMCs or T cells enriched from blood (not recorded which). All receptors derive from a man aged 45-65 years who had recovered from COVID-19.

The rearrangement links TRBV3-1 (or the pseudogene TRBV3-2) to TRBJ2-2; D unclear. The CDR3 is made up of 12 amino acids. The germline CDR1 and CDR2 sequences are LGHDT and YNNKEL (reference sequence). Trimming took 4 bases from V and 3 from J, leaving 3 bases between them. The CDR3 reads CASSLDTGELFF. The CDR3 bases are TGTGCCAGCAGCCTCGACACCGGGGAGCTGTTTTTT.

This clone is a singleton in its sample. The chain carries TRBV11-3 and TRBJ2-2; 10 bases map to TRBD1. Germline lookup yields CDR1 SGHNT and CDR2 YENEEA. Losses at the gene ends were 5 bases for V and 7 bases for J; bases not matched to a gene: 7. This CDR3 is built from 15 residues. The CDR3 sequence is CASSPRTGGVGELFF. The CDR3 coding sequence is TGTGCCAGCAGCCCTAGGACAGGGGGTGTCGGGGAGCTGTTTTTT.

The chain combines TRBV6-5 with TRBJ2-5; no reliable D call. Germline CDR1 MNHEY, CDR2 SVGAGI. This CDR3 comprises 13 residues. V was shortened by 11 bases and J by 5 bases, with 18 bases between the two germline ends. CDR3 sequence (DNA): TGTGCCGTGGCCGGAGTCGGCCGGGAGACCCAGTACTTC. Amino acid sequence: CAVAGVGRETQYF.

This chain connects TRBV5-4 to TRBJ1-6, with D possibly TRBD1 on 5 matching bases. This CDR3 comprises 17 residues. With 6 bases removed from V and 5 bases from J, the gap between germline ends came to 21 bases. In germline, CDR1 is SGHNT, CDR2 YYREEE (reference sequence). The DNA for the CDR3 is TGTGCCAGCAAGGAAATTGGATCGACAGAAGATAATTCACCCCTCCACTTT. Encoded protein: CASKEIGSTEDNSPLHF.

The chain combines TRBV28 with TRBJ1-1; no firm D call. V was cut by 8 bases and J by 2 bases, with 9 bases left in between. Germline lookup yields CDR1 MDHEN and CDR2 SYDVKM. The CDR3 spans 12 residues. The CDR3, as DNA: TGTGCCAGCGTAGAATTTAACACTGAAGCTTTCTTT. Translation: CASVEFNTEAFF.

This clone was counted a few times. Here the CDR3 reads CASSQSPGQIQKQYF. DNA for the CDR3: TGTGCCAGCAGCCAATCACCGGGACAGATACAGAAGCAGTACTTC. The chain joins TRBV3-1 (or the pseudogene TRBV3-2) to TRBJ2-7; 7 bases are a match to TRBD1. After removal of 2 bases from V and 8 bases from J, the junction contained 12 bases not matched to a gene. The CDR3 has 15 residues. Per germline, CDR1 LGHDT and CDR2 YNNKEL (reference sequence).

The chain is built from TRBV7-2 and TRBJ2-7; the match to TRBD1 covers 8 bases. V trimming: 3 bases; J trimming: 2 bases; junction bases outside the gene matches: 6. The CDR3 is 15 amino acids. Germline V gives CDR1 SGHTA, CDR2 FQGNSA. Here the CDR3 DNA reads TGTGCCAGCAGCTTTGGGGGGACAGGAGCCTACGAGCAGTACTTC. This encodes CASSFGGTGAYEQYF.

This rearrangement joins TRBV3-1 (or the pseudogene TRBV3-2) to TRBJ1-6, with TRBD1 as a possible D gene (6 bases). V was trimmed by 0 bases and J by 14 bases, leaving 17 bases between them. This CDR3 is built from 15 residues. The germline CDR1 and CDR2 sequences are LGHDT and YNNKEL (reference sequence). CDR3: CASSQEGAVPATLHF. CDR3 DNA sequence: TGTGCCAGCAGCCAAGAGGGGGCAGTTCCCGCCACCCTCCACTTT.

The CDR3 nucleotides are TGCAGTGCTAGCGGGGGAAATGAGCAGTTCTTC. Protein product: CSASGGNEQFF. The V gene is TRBV20-1, the J gene TRBJ2-1, with D possibly TRBD2 on 6 matching bases. The length of the CDR3 is 11 residues. The V end lost 3 bases, the J end lost 7 bases, and 7 bases lay between the germline ends. Germline V gene lookup returns CDR1 DFQATT and CDR2 SNEGSKA (reference sequence).

V is TRBV19 and J is TRBJ2-7, with a weak D call TRBD1 (6 bases). Deletions cut 4 bases from V and 1 base from J, with 8 bases between. The CDR3 totals 13 residues. Germline values: CDR1 LNHDA, CDR2 SQIVND (reference sequence). CDR3: CASSKDRSYEQYF. CDR3 nucleotides: TGTGCCAGTAGTAAGGACAGATCCTACGAGCAGTACTTC.

This clone has only a few counts. This chain uses TRBV28 with TRBJ2-7, with 12 bases aligning to TRBD2. The CDR3 length is 16 residues. CDR1 is MDHEN and CDR2 is SYDVKM in the germline V gene. The J segment lost 4 bases and the V segment lost 6 bases, leaving 10 bases of the junction unmatched. CDR3 bases: TGTGCCAGCAGCCAGACTAGCGGGAGATTGTTGTACGAGCAGTACTTC. As protein: CASSQTSGRLLYEQYF.

The genes are TRBV3-1 (or the pseudogene TRBV3-2) and TRBJ1-4, with D possibly being TRBD1 (5 bases). The germline CDR1 and CDR2 sequences are LGHDT and YNNKEL (reference sequence). This CDR3 is 10 amino acids long. V was pared by 7 bases and J by 12 bases, with 9 bases between. CDR3 protein: CASITQELFF. The CDR3 DNA reads TGTGCCAGCATTACACAGGAACTGTTTTTT.

The chain joins TRBV10-3 to TRBJ2-1; D possibly corresponds to TRBD1 (7 bases). The CDR3 loop spans 14 amino acids. Germline CDR1 reads ENHRY; CDR2 reads SYGVKD. The germline V and J ends were trimmed by 11 bases and 2 bases, with 16 bases remaining between them. CDR3 residues: CAAGGTATYNEQFF. DNA of the CDR3: TGTGCCGCGGGCGGGACAGCTACCTACAATGAGCAGTTCTTC.

The V gene is TRBV6-5, the J gene TRBJ1-4; TRBD1 matches at 8 bases. Germline V gene lookup returns CDR1 MNHEY and CDR2 SVGAGI. The CDR3 sequence is 15 residues long. Losses at the gene ends were 5 bases for V and 0 bases for J; bases not matched to a gene: 2. This CDR3 is CASSPGQATNEKLFF. CDR3 nucleotide sequence: TGTGCCAGCAGTCCGGGACAGGCAACTAATGAAAAACTGTTTTTT.

This clone was observed a single time. The chain carries TRBV29-1 and TRBJ1-2; D perhaps matches TRBD1 (6 bases). V lost 5 bases and J lost 4, with 14 bases in between. Germline CDR1 and CDR2: SQVTM and ANQGSEA. CDR3 length: 13 amino acids. The CDR3 here is CSVKSGVGYGYTF. In DNA form, the CDR3 reads TGCAGCGTTAAGTCAGGGGTCGGCTATGGCTACACCTTC.

This chain uses TRBV11-2 with TRBJ2-1; 9 nucleotides align to TRBD2. V lost 2 bases and J lost 10; bases outside the gene matches: 12. The V gene's germline CDR1 is SGHAT and CDR2 FQNNGV. There are 16 residues in the CDR3. As DNA, the CDR3 is TGTGCCAGCAGCTTATTACGGGCGGCGGGAGGGGAGGAGCAGTTCTTC. Amino acids: CASSLLRAAGGEEQFF.

This clone showed up just a few times. The chain has TRBV7-2 and TRBJ1-2; a possible D gene is TRBD1 (6 bases). Trimming pared 1 base from V and 7 bases from J, leaving 10 bases between. The CDR3 sequence is 13 residues long. Germline V gene sequence: CDR1 SGHTA, CDR2 FQGNSA. The CDR3 spells CASSLGGGLGYTF. The CDR3 coding sequence is TGTGCCAGCAGCTTAGGGGGGGGCCTTGGCTACACCTTC.

CDR3 region: CASSPIGQTNTEAFF. The DNA of the CDR3 is TGTGCCAGCTCACCTATAGGACAGACGAACACTGAAGCTTTCTTT. The J gene is TRBJ1-1, the V gene TRBV18, with D perhaps TRBD1 (6 bases). Germline-derived CDR1 and CDR2 are KGHSH and LQKENI. Trimming pared 3 bases from V and 1 base from J, leaving 12 bases between. The CDR3 totals 15 residues.

This clone has only one observation. The CDR3 DNA sequence: TGTGCCAGCAACTCCGGGACAGCTGACCAGGAAGATACGCAGTATTTT. Protein: CASNSGTADQEDTQYF. The chain couples TRBV28 to TRBJ2-3; 7 bases line up with TRBD1. CDR3 length: 16 amino acids. Looked up from germline, CDR1 is MDHEN and CDR2 is SYDVKM. The trim removed 7 bases at V and 5 bases at J, leaving 15 bases unmatched.

The chain recombines TRBV6-5 with TRBJ2-3; weak D call: TRBD1 (6 bases). V gave up 0 bases and J gave up 9 bases, with 19 bases separating them. This CDR3 spans 16 amino acids. Germline V lookup: CDR1 MNHEY, CDR2 SVGAGI. The CDR3 DNA is TGTGCCAGCAGTTACTCACCGGGACAAACGCCCGAAACGCAGTATTTT. This encodes CASSYSPGQTPETQYF.

Only one count was recorded for this clone. The chain combines TRBV18 with TRBJ2-3; tentative D call: TRBD2 (5 bases). V was shortened by 3 bases and J by 2 bases, with 15 bases between the two germline ends. Germline loops: CDR1 KGHSH, CDR2 LQKENI. The CDR3 is 16 amino acids. Here the CDR3 DNA reads TGTGCCAGCTCACCCCCCGGCCTAGCCCACACAGATACGCAGTATTTT. Translated, it gives CASSPPGLAHTDTQYF.

The chain recombines TRBV19 with TRBJ1-4; TRBD1 might be the D (6 bases). V was cut by 6 bases and J by 0 bases, with 11 bases left in between. This CDR3 spans 15 amino acids. Germline V gives CDR1 LNHDA, CDR2 SQIVND (reference sequence). CDR3 nucleotides: TGTGCCAGTAGCCGATGGACAGCAACTAATGAAAAACTGTTTTTT. Its translation: CASSRWTATNEKLFF.

The chain is built from TRBV6-5 and TRBJ2-2; 12 nucleotides match TRBD2. V shed 4 bases and J 6 bases; nucleotides not matched to a gene: 3. The CDR3 covers 15 residues. Germline CDR1 reads MNHEY; CDR2 reads SVGAGI. The DNA of the CDR3 is TGTGCCAGCAGTTCTGGGACTAGCGGGCCCGGGGAGCTGTTTTTT. This gives the protein CASSSGTSGPGELFF.

V is TRBV3-1 (or the pseudogene TRBV3-2) and J is TRBJ2-5; perhaps TRBD1 as D (6 bases). Germline V gene data show CDR1 as LGHDT and CDR2 as YNNKEL (reference sequence). The CDR3 is made up of 15 amino acids. The V and J ends lost 7 bases and 2 bases respectively, with 17 bases between them. The CDR3: CASTPGQTVQETQYF. For the CDR3, the DNA is TGTGCCAGCACACCGGGACAAACCGTACAAGAGACCCAGTACTTC.